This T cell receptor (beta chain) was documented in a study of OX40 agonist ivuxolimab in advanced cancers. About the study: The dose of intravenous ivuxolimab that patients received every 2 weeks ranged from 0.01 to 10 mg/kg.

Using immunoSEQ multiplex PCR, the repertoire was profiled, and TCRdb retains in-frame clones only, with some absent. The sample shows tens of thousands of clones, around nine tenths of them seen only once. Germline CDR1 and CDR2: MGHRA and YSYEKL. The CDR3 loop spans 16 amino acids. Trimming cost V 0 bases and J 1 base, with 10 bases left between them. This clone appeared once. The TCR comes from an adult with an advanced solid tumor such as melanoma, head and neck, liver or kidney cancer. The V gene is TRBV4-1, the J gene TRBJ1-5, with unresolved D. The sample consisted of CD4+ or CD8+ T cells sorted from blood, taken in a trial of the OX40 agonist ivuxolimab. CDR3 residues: CASSQDRTESNQPQHF. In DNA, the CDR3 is TGCGCCAGCAGCCAAGATCGGACGGAGAGCAATCAGCCCCAGCATTTT.